A single sample is the source of the 27 T cell receptor beta chains below, sequenced in a study of response to subunit inactivated influenza vaccine. In TCRdb, the RT-PCR reads were re-called with MiXCR into one record per CDR3 protein. The sample consists of 650,000 to 800,000 distinct CDR3 sequences, under 20% of them appearing once. The input for sequencing was PBMCs from blood, taken roughly 5 days after vaccination. These TCRs come from a man aged 50 to 60 who received an inactivated influenza vaccine.

This clonotype came up many times. This sequence joins TRBV13 and TRBJ2-1, with TRBD1 identical over 8 bases. The CDR3 contains 16 residues. J lost 10 bases, V lost 0 bases, and 11 bases had no gene match. From germline, CDR1 is PRHDT and CDR2 FYEKMQ (reference sequence). For the CDR3, the DNA is TGTGCCAGCAGCTTAGGCCTAGGACAGGGAGAGGGGGAGCAGTTCTTC. Its translation: CASSLGLGQGEGEQFF. Looking up the rest from reference TRBV13 and TRBJ2-1 gives the full variable domain: AAGVIQSPRHLIKEKRETATLKCYPIPRHDTVYWYQQGPGQDPQFLISFYEKMQSDKGSIPDRFSAQQFSDYHSELNMSSLELGDSALYFCASSLGLGQGEGEQFFGPGTRLTVL.

Here the CDR3 DNA reads TGTGCCATCAGTGCAGGGGCTTTCTACGAGCAGTACTTC. As protein: CAISAGAFYEQYF. The chain has TRBV10-3 and TRBJ2-7; D possibly corresponds to TRBD1 (6 bases). Germline V lookup: CDR1 ENHRY, CDR2 SYGVKD. The V end lost 4 bases, the J end lost 3 bases, and 10 bases lay between the germline ends. This CDR3 region has 13 residues.

This chain links TRBV20-1 with TRBJ1-1; 8 positions agree with TRBD1. Germline-derived CDR1 and CDR2 are DFQATT and SNEGSKA (reference sequence). V dropped 3 bases and J dropped 10; count of bases not matched to a gene: 13. The CDR3 length is 14 residues. The CDR3 nucleotides read TGCAGTGCTAGTGGGGGGACAGGCACATTTGGAGCTTTCTTT. Its translation: CSASGGTGTFGAFF.

This chain connects TRBV2 to TRBJ1-1; no reliable D call. The CDR3 is made up of 13 amino acids. Looked up from germline, CDR1 is SNHLY and CDR2 is FYNNEI. Trimming cost V 3 bases and J 3 bases, with 8 bases left between them. CDR3 nucleotides: TGTGCCAGCAGTGAGGCCCCAGACACTGAAGCTTTCTTT. It codes for CASSEAPDTEAFF.

This clonotype has a handful of counts. This CDR3 is CASSGGGRADYGYTF. CDR3 bases: TGTGCCAGCAGCGGGGGGGGCAGGGCAGACTATGGCTACACCTTC. V is TRBV7-9 and J is TRBJ1-2; D might be TRBD1 (6 bases). The CDR3 extends over 15 amino acids. Germline lookup yields CDR1 SEHNR and CDR2 FQNEAQ (reference sequence). V lost 5 bases to trimming and J lost 3 bases, with 16 bases between them.

This clonotype was seen a few times. Written as DNA, the CDR3 is TGTGCCAGCAGCCGGTGGACAGGTACCTACGAGCAGTACTTC. It yields the protein CASSRWTGTYEQYF. This chain uses TRBV7-2 with TRBJ2-7; the match to TRBD1 covers 7 bases. V was clipped by 5 bases and J by 2 bases; unmatched bases: 6. Germline V lookup: CDR1 SGHTA, CDR2 FQGNSA. The CDR3 is made up of 14 amino acids.

There are a few counts of this clonotype. V gene TRBV5-6 combines with J gene TRBJ1-1; 8 bases are a match to TRBD1. The junction had 5 bases not matched to a gene; V was cut back by 1 base and J by 0 bases. The length of the CDR3 is 16 residues. CDR1 and CDR2 from the germline V gene are SGHDT and YYEEEE. CDR3 DNA sequence: TGTGCCAGCAGCTTGATAGGACAGGGTTTGAACACTGAAGCTTTCTTT. Translation gives CASSLIGQGLNTEAFF.

J is TRBJ2-2 and V is TRBV15; D is tentatively TRBD1 or TRBD2 (5 bases each). The CDR3 has 15 amino acids. The germline gives CDR1 LNHNV, CDR2 YYDKDF (reference sequence). V lost 0 bases, J lost 3 bases, and 8 bases lay in between. The CDR3 DNA follows: TGTGCCACCAGCAGAGATCGGGGCGACACCGGGGAGCTGTTTTTT. Its protein is CATSRDRGDTGELFF.

The V call is TRBV12-3 or TRBV12-4, the J call TRBJ2-7, with no clear D. The CDR3 runs to 13 residues. The V gene lost 3 bases and the J gene lost 5 bases, with 11 bases spanning the gap. The CDR3 sequence is CASSFWSGDEQYF. The CDR3 region has the DNA TGTGCCAGCAGTTTTTGGTCTGGGGACGAGCAGTACTTC.

V usage is TRBV29-1 and J usage is TRBJ2-1, with 9 positions matching TRBD1. The CDR3 is 13 amino acids. The germline V gene encodes CDR1 SQVTM and CDR2 ANQGSEA. J lost 6 bases, V lost 6 bases, and 6 bases had no gene match. CDR3 coding DNA: TGCAGCGTACACGGGACAGGGACCAATGAGCAGTTCTTC. Translation gives CSVHGTGTNEQFF.

This clonotype was detected only a few times. The V call is TRBV12-3 or TRBV12-4, the J call TRBJ2-7, with D possibly TRBD2 on 6 matching bases. V lost 7 bases, J lost 3 bases, and 16 bases lay in between. The CDR3 has 14 amino acids. The CDR3 DNA reads TGTGCCAGCACCCTTTTGGGAGGCAACTACGAGCAGTACTTC. It specifies CASTLLGGNYEQYF.

In this sample, this clonotype turned up a few times. J is TRBJ1-6 and V is TRBV5-1, with 8 bases matching TRBD1. The CDR3 length is 15 residues. The germline CDR1 and CDR2 sequences are SGHRS and YFSETQ. The junction had 4 bases not matched to a gene; V was cut back by 0 bases and J by 8 bases. Written as DNA, the CDR3 is TGCGCCAGCAGCTTGGCCGGGACAGGCTATTCACCCCTCCACTTT. Translation gives CASSLAGTGYSPLHF. Variable domain in full (rest from reference TRBV5-1 and TRBJ1-6): KAGVTQTPRYLIKTRGQQVTLSCSPISGHRSVSWYQQTPGQGLQFLFEYFSETQRNKGNFPGRFSGRQFSNSRSEMNVSTLELGDSALYLCASSLAGTGYSPLHFGNGTRLTVT.

This clonotype has more than one count but fewer than ten. The chain has TRBV6-4 and TRBJ1-5; 9 bases match TRBD1. This CDR3 comprises 15 residues. CDR1 MRHNA and CDR2 SNTAGT come from the germline V gene. The J segment lost 6 bases and the V segment lost 5 bases, leaving 8 bases of the junction unmatched. Here the CDR3 DNA reads TGTGCCAGCAGTCCCTCGGGACAGGGTCCTCAGCCCCAGCATTTT. Its translation: CASSPSGQGPQPQHF.

The rearrangement links TRBV4-3 to TRBJ2-1; D ambiguous. CDR3 size: 16 residues. Germline assignment: CDR1 LGHNA and CDR2 YSLEER. The V and J ends lost 5 bases and 6 bases respectively, with 20 bases between them. The CDR3 DNA reads as TGCGCCAGCAGCTCCCTGACCCTTACTGGGCTCAATGAGCAGTTCTTC. It translates to CASSSLTLTGLNEQFF.

This clonotype occurred a few times. This sequence joins TRBV15 and TRBJ2-7, with D possibly matching TRBD1 (5 bases). Trimming took off 1 base at V and 0 bases at J, with 10 bases between the two ends. CDR3 length: 15 residues. From germline, CDR1 is LNHNV and CDR2 YYDKDF (reference sequence). This CDR3 is CATSRAQTVSYEQYF. The CDR3 bases are TGTGCCACCAGCAGAGCCCAGACAGTCTCCTACGAGCAGTACTTC.

This clonotype was detected once. This rearrangement joins TRBV5-1 to TRBJ2-5, with 10 nucleotides matching TRBD2. The ends lost 5 bases at V and 1 base at J; junction bases unmatched: 5. This CDR3 is built from 15 residues. Per the germline V gene, CDR1 is SGHRS and CDR2 is YFSETQ. The DNA for the CDR3 is TGCGCCAGCAGGGCCGGGACTAGCGCCCAAGAGACCCAGTACTTC. Protein: CASRAGTSAQETQYF.

The chain uses TRBV20-1 and TRBJ1-2, with a possible D match to TRBD1 (5 bases). V was shortened by 1 base and J by 7 bases, with 10 bases between the two germline ends. CDR1 and CDR2 (germline): DFQATT, SNEGSKA (reference sequence). The CDR3 runs 12 residues. CDR3 sequence: CSARVGVGGYTF. Written as DNA, the CDR3 is TGCAGTGCTAGAGTGGGGGTGGGTGGCTACACCTTC.

V gene TRBV20-1 combines with J gene TRBJ2-1, with D maybe TRBD2 (6 bases). This CDR3 comprises 15 residues. The germline gives CDR1 DFQATT, CDR2 SNEGSKA (reference sequence). The germline V and J ends were trimmed by 0 bases and 10 bases, with 19 bases remaining between them. As DNA, the CDR3 is TGCAGTGCTAGAGAGGGGCCAGGAGGGGCGGGCGAGCAGTTCTTC. It codes for CSAREGPGGAGEQFF.

This clonotype was observed a few times. The chain carries TRBV20-1 and TRBJ2-7; a weak D match, TRBD1 (6 bases). V gave up 1 base and J gave up 2 bases, with 12 bases separating them. Per germline, CDR1 DFQATT and CDR2 SNEGSKA (reference sequence). The CDR3 has 14 amino acids. This CDR3 reads CSARVAGTTYEQYF. CDR3 coding DNA: TGCAGTGCTAGAGTAGCTGGGACAACCTACGAGCAGTACTTC.

This clonotype was detected only a few times. The chain employs TRBV20-1 and TRBJ2-7; D not certain. This CDR3 contains 13 residues. Germline V gene data show CDR1 as DFQATT and CDR2 as SNEGSKA (reference sequence). V lost 0 bases and J lost 1, with 7 bases in between. As DNA, the CDR3 is TGCAGTGCTAGAGACTCCCGGTCCTACGAGCAGTACTTC. This translates into CSARDSRSYEQYF.

This clonotype was seen only a few times. This chain links TRBV21-1 with TRBJ2-3; TRBD1 reflects the table's D call only, with no check against the DNA. TRBV21-1 is a listed pseudogene. The CDR3 extends over 15 amino acids. For the CDR3, the DNA is TGTGCCAGCAGCAAGGCGACAGGGGCATGGTTTTTGCAGTATTTT. It translates to CASSKATGAWFLQYF.

This clonotype was observed a few times. The genes are TRBV4-1 and TRBJ2-7; TRBD1 might be the D (5 bases). Germline CDR1 MGHRA, CDR2 YSYEKL. Trimming removed 1 base at V and 3 bases at J, with 13 bases between. This CDR3 comprises 15 residues. For the CDR3, the DNA is TGCGCCAGCAGCCAAGGTGCCAGGGAAGGCTACGAGCAGTACTTC. As protein: CASSQGAREGYEQYF.

The J gene is TRBJ2-2, the V gene TRBV5-1; D is undetermined. V lost 10 bases, J lost 5 bases, and 12 bases lay in between. This CDR3 is 12 amino acids long. Looked up from germline, CDR1 is SGHRS and CDR2 is YFSETQ. Written as DNA, the CDR3 is TGCGCCCCCCCCCGGGCAACCGGGGAGCTGTTTTTT. This codes for CAPPRATGELFF.

This clonotype has at least ten counts. V usage is TRBV4-3 and J usage is TRBJ2-2, with a possible D match to TRBD2 (5 bases). CDR3 size: 17 residues. Looked up from germline, CDR1 is LGHNA and CDR2 is YSLEER. The V end was cut by 0 bases, the J end by 1 base, with 12 bases between. The CDR3: CASSQDGVAQNTGELFF. In DNA, the CDR3 is TGCGCCAGCAGCCAAGACGGGGTAGCCCAGAACACCGGGGAGCTGTTTTTT.

There are a few counts of this clonotype. The CDR3 spells CASSEGLDGNEQFF. The CDR3 nucleotides are TGTGCCAGCAGTGAGGGGTTGGACGGCAATGAGCAGTTCTTC. The rearrangement joins TRBV6-1 to TRBJ2-1; D is unclear. CDR1 is MNHNS, CDR2 SASEGT, per germline. This CDR3 has 14 amino acids. With 3 bases removed from V and 6 bases from J, the gap between germline ends came to 12 bases.

The rearrangement uses TRBV12-3 or TRBV12-4 and TRBJ1-1; D gene unclear. The CDR3 runs to 14 residues. V lost 7 bases and J 1 base, leaving 13 bases between the germline ends. The CDR3 is CASKAPLENTEAFF. DNA for the CDR3: TGTGCCAGCAAGGCACCGTTAGAGAACACTGAAGCTTTCTTT.

This clonotype was seen many times. V usage is TRBV29-1 and J usage is TRBJ1-5, with D perhaps TRBD1 (6 bases). From germline, CDR1 is SQVTM and CDR2 ANQGSEA. The CDR3 sequence is 13 residues long. V was clipped by 4 bases and J by 7 bases, with 14 bases between them. CDR3 bases: TGCAGCGTTGGCGAGGGGGGAGGACAGCCCCAGCATTTT. Residues: CSVGEGGGQPQHF.